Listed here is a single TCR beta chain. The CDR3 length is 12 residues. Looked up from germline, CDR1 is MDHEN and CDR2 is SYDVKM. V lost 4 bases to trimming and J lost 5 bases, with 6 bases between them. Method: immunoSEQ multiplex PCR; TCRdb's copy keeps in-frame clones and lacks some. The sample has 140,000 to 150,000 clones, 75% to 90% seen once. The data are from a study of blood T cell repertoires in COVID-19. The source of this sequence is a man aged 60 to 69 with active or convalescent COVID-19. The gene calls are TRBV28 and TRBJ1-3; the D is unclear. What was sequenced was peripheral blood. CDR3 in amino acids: CASSSDRNTIYF. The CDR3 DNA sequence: TGTGCCAGCAGTTCAGATAGAAACACCATATATTTT.